This section outlines one T cell receptor (beta chain) sequence together with its context. The specificity of this receptor is unknown. Nothing much larger sits one base from this clone, and base qualities are not available. This sample was taken from a study of technical replicates of blood from several donors (dated by TCRdb to about 2017). Relative to germline, V is 8 bases shorter and J is 8 bases shorter, with 13 bases between their ends. CDR1 and CDR2 (GTSNPN, SVGIG) derive from the germline V gene (reference sequence). From cysteine to phenylalanine, the CDR3 is 11 amino acids long. Only CDR3 DNA remains: 33 bases, in frame from the first base. Library prep was done by the immunoSEQ multiplex PCR assay. TCRdb took over this immuneACCESS table, retaining in-frame rearrangements with V and J assigned. Such tables are incomplete; in checked studies, under half of the missing clones stem from an unresolved V gene, and the remainder is unexplained. The sample table shows roughly 68,000 clones, and 91% are seen once. The ten largest account for over 4% of the sample.

The material sequenced was PBMCs. The sequence joins TRBV30 to TRBJ2-4; too little of a D gene remains to name it. The clonotype comes from a human donor in good health. Some clones in this sample may be carry-over from other donors' samples. The CDR3 protein: CAGSVGYIQYF. The sequence in DNA is TGTGCCGGCTCAGTCGGGTACATTCAGTACTTC.